This T cell receptor beta chain is drawn from a study of metastatic and nonmetastatic thyroid tumors. Across the whole study: From malignant and benign thyroid patients, repertoires in blood and in tumor or nodule tissue were compared.

There were no patients who had received any treatment before thyroid surgery. Concerning this clone itself: The antigen is unknown. A much larger clone differs from this one at a single base, so this may be a read error. Other DNA sequences from this sample encode an identical CDR3 as well.

In the original analysis: Differences in CDR3 between clinicopathological groups were drawn on to build a classifier intended to discriminate distant-metastatic papillary thyroid cancer patients. With MiXCR, TCRdb called clones anew from the PCR reads. In this record, the V and J calls reflect TCRdb's handling and not the investigators' own analysis. Counted here are about 69,000 clones, 14% occurring once; the ten biggest clones make up over 6.5%. General observations from the study: Reportedly, malignant thyroid tumors had significantly higher TCR beta diversity than benign nodules, in blood and tumor.

V shed 2 bases and J 8 bases; nucleotides not matched to a gene: 11. CDR1 and CDR2 from the germline V gene are SGHNT and YYREEE (reference sequence). This CDR3 is 16 amino acids long. The receptor was isolated from a male donor with papillary thyroid cancer or a benign thyroid nodule (not recorded which). Some clones in this sample may be carry-over from other donors' samples. Sequencing was performed on blood. This rearrangement joins TRBV5-4 to TRBJ2-1; 9 nucleotides line up with TRBD2. CDR3 coding DNA: TGTGCCAGCAGCTTCCCTGGAGAGCGGGAGGTCGATGAGCAGTTCTTC. This encodes CASSFPGEREVDEQFF. The entire variable domain, with the rest obtained from reference TRBV5-4 and TRBJ2-1, is as follows: ETGVTQSPTHLIKTRGQQVTLRCSSQSGHNTVSWYQQALGQGPQFIFQYYREEENGRGNFPPRFSGLQFPNYSSELNVNALELDDSALYLCASSFPGEREVDEQFFGPGTRLTVL.